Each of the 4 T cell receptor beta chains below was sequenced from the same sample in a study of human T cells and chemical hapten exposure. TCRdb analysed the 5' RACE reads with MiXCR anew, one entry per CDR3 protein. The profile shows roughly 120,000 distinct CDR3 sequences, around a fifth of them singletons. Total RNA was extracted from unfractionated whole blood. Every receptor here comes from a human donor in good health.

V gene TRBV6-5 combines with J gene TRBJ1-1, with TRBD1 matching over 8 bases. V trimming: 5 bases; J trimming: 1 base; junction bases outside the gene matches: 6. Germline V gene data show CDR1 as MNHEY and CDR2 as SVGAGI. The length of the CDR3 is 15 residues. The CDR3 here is CASSPDRGTNTEAFF. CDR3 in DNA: TGTGCCAGCAGTCCAGACAGGGGCACGAACACTGAAGCTTTCTTT.

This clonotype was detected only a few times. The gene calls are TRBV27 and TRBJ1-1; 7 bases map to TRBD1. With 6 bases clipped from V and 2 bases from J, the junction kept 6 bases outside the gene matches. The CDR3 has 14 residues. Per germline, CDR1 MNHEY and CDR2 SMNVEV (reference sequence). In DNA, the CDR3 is TGTGCCAGCAGCAAGACAGGGAGTAACACTGAAGCTTTCTTT. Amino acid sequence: CASSKTGSNTEAFF.

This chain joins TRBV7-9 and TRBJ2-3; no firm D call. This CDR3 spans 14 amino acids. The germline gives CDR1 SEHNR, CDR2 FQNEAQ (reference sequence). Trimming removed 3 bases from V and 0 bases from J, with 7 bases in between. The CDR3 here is CASSFTVSTDTQYF. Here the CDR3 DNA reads TGTGCCAGCAGCTTCACGGTCAGCACAGATACGCAGTATTTT.

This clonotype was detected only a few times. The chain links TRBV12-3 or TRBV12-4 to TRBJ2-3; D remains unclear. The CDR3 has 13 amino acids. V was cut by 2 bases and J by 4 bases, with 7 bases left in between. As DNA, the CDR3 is TGTGCCAGCAGTTTAAGAAGAGCAGATACGCAGTATTTT. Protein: CASSLRRADTQYF.